This T cell receptor beta chain was captured by sequencing in a study of human T cells and chemical hapten exposure (dated by TCRdb to the early 2020s). With regard to the full study: For sensitization, 2% DPC in acetone was applied to a roughly 2 cm by roughly 2 cm area of upper inner arm skin. Throughout the roughly 23-week study period, patients were also given weekly therapeutic DPC doses on the scalp. Patch testing on the upper back used Finn chambers containing 0.01% DPC, with scoring done after 6 days according to International Contact Dermatitis Research Group standards. Most of the patients in the cohort were female, and the cohort covered alopecia areata with under or over 50% scalp involvement, alopecia totalis and alopecia universalis. The libraries were sequenced as a pool, and the TCR yield per sample differed mostly because of small variations in library volumes within the pool. Peripheral blood TCR repertoire changes were tracked in vivo in alopecia patients during primary and secondary sensitization to the hapten diphenylcyclopropenone (DPC). Blood was sampled from patients pre-sensitization (week 0) and at 2, 6 and about 24 weeks after DPC sensitization. Blood for TCR sequencing was provided by twenty-nine alopecia patients at one to four time points (pre-sensitization, 2, 6 and 24 weeks).

General conclusions and limits of the study: Because all patients had alopecia, a presumed autoimmune disease, the immune response of the patients might differ from that of healthy individuals. Repeated subsampling changed both the strength of the expansion versus patch-test correlation and the threshold at which the correlation became significant. DPC sensitization did not change the number of TCRs with a frequency above 1 in 1000, and there was no evidence of changes in global repertoire structure. A positive correlation was found between the number of PT1 expanded TCRs and patch test score, with significance reached at thresholds 8, 16 and 32 but not 4. Significantly more large CDR3 similarity clusters were formed by expanded TCRs than by pre-sensitization or healthy control sets, consistent with antigen-driven responses.

This clonotype occurred many times. Its antigen remains unidentified. No much larger clonotype is one base removed from it; base qualities were not supplied. The time point label corresponds to: patch test 2, 6 weeks after DPC sensitization. What the treatment or condition label conveys for this sample: therapeutic diphenylcyclopropenone sensitization with weekly scalp DPC. Blood at each patch-test visit was drawn before the patch test was applied. Eligible patients were aged 18 to 70, diagnosed with alopecia, deemed suitable for DPC therapy, and excluded if pregnant. Total RNA was extracted from unfractionated whole blood collected in Tempus Blood RNA tubes. Trimming costs V 3 bases and J 6 bases, and their ends lie 14 bases apart. Measured from the cysteine to the phenylalanine, the CDR3 is 14 residues long. Kept here is only the CDR3 DNA, which spans 42 bases and is read in frame from base 1. Based on the germline V gene, the CDR1 and CDR2 sequences are KGHSH and LQKENI.

Library preparation was by RACE. TCRdb shows the sequencer as NextSeq 500. Library preparation attached unique molecular identifiers to individual cDNA molecules for quantitative, reproducible TCR counting. Each blood RNA sample was used to sequence both TCR alpha and TCR beta chains. On the study's bioinformatics: Samples had a median of roughly 91,000 TCRs, with a range from about 23,224 to 700,000. The Decombinator software suite was used to annotate the V, J and CDR3 of the TCR reads. Every sample was subsampled to the same number of TCRs (28,000) for the PS versus PT1 abundance plots. TCRs were defined as expanded if absent before sensitization and observed at least eight times at the 2-week time point. TCRdb ran its own pipeline on the public reads, namely fastp trimming at Q25 and MiXCR clone calling, and kept in-frame beta chains. Identical CDR3 protein sequences are pooled into one entry, listed with their most common genes and DNA. TCRdb's processing, not the authors', yielded these V and J calls. Within this sample are more than 75,000 distinct CDR3 sequences, with 9.5% to 13% of them counted one time only. Roughly 2.3% of the sample is held by the ten biggest clonotypes.

This sequence originates from a woman aged 25 to 45 with alopecia areata. Some clones in this sample may be carry-over from other donors' samples. The chain couples TRBV18 to TRBJ1-1; the D gene remains uncertain. The sequencing here drew on whole blood, taken in connection with sensitization to the hapten diphenylcyclopropenone (DPC). The CDR3 reads as follows: CASSPYDGEAEAFF. The nucleotides read TGTGCCAGCTCACCCTACGATGGGGAGGCTGAAGCTTTCTTT.